The T cell receptor beta chain described here comes from a study of T-cell reconstitution after alpha-beta-depleted transplantation in children. Unique molecular identifiers featured in how the TCRbeta library was prepared. In TCRdb, the PCR reads were re-called with MiXCR into one record per CDR3 protein. The sample consists of around 600,000 distinct CDR3 sequences, roughly a tenth of them appearing once. The V and J ends lost 1 base and 4 bases, in that order; junction bases with no gene match: 13. Germline CDR1 and CDR2: LGHNA and YSLEER. This CDR3 is built from 18 residues. The sample here was PBMCs from the stem cell graft donor, taken from the stem cell graft. The TCR comes from a human donor who donated a stem cell graft to a child with acute myeloid leukemia. This chain connects TRBV4-3 to TRBJ2-7; TRBD2 aligns across 10 bases. CDR3 sequence reads: CASSQAGSSGSIRYEQYF. The CDR3 DNA is TGCGCCAGCAGCCAAGCGGGCTCTAGCGGGAGCATTCGGTACGAGCAGTACTTC.